This TCR beta chain appears in the sequencing data of a study of shared clonotypes between healthy human individuals. Across the whole study: Used for every donor were three CD4 naive, three CD4 memory, two CD8 naive and one CD8 memory plate.

The protocol was immunoSEQ multiplex PCR, while the TCRdb copy is restricted to in-frame clones and leaves out a portion. The sample has roughly 330,000 clones, around two thirds seen once. The CD4+ fraction was divided into a CD45RA+ naive subset and a CD45RA-negative memory subset. Trimming removed 1 base at V and 8 bases at J, with 11 bases between. Per the germline V gene, CDR1 is MNHNS and CDR2 is SASEGT. The CDR3 length is 14 residues. Study conclusions and caveats: Blood alone was sampled, and tissue repertoires likely differ.

For this clone: Antigen specificity is unknown.

The sample comprised memory CD4+ T cells sorted from blood. Indicated subset: CD45RA-negative fraction. The chain has TRBV6-1 and TRBJ1-4, with a weak D call TRBD1 (5 bases). The sequence was obtained from a man aged 30 to 45 in good health. The DNA of the CDR3 is TGTGCCAGCAGTGAAGGGAGGGGCAGGGAAAAACTGTTTTTT. Its protein is CASSEGRGREKLFF.